The rows below give T cell receptor beta chains drawn from one sample of a study of Ad26.COV2.S vaccination and SARS-CoV-2 variants. This table comes from immunoSEQ multiplex PCR, and its TCRdb copy is limited to in-frame clones, with some not included. The sample lists about 380,000 clones, about 83% occurring once. The sequencing used peripheral blood, collected in a trial of Ad26.COV2.S vaccine versus placebo. These receptors came from a person aged 18-65 years who received the Ad26.COV2.S COVID-19 vaccine or a placebo. Both conserved end residues are part of each CDR3. The D gene is left open where the match is weak. For some rows the clone size is stated as once, few or many, or as a class when expanded; others skip it.

clone_size j_call v_call d_call cdr3_aa cdr3_nt
. TRBJ2-2 TRBV7-9 . CASSLARRELFF TGTGCCAGCAGCTTAGCTCGGCGGGAGCTGTTTTTT
. TRBJ2-1 TRBV6-4 . CASSPDTRYNEQFF TGTGCCAGCAGTCCTGATACCCGCTACAATGAGCAGTTCTTC
. TRBJ2-2 TRBV5-1 . CASSSGGELFF TGCGCCAGCAGCTCCGGCGGGGAGCTGTTTTTT
. TRBJ2-1 TRBV27 TRBD2 CASSERTSGGYYNEQFF TGTGCCAGCAGTGAACGGACTAGCGGGGGGTACTACAATGAGCAGTTCTTC
. TRBJ1-6 TRBV11-2 . CASSSNTVSPLHF TGTGCCAGCAGCTCGAACACGGTTTCACCCCTCCACTTT
. TRBJ2-7 TRBV6-5 . CASSYRVGIYEQYF TGTGCCAGCAGTTACCGGGTCGGTATCTACGAGCAGTACTTC
once TRBJ2-2 TRBV11-1 TRBD2 CASSSGLATGELFF TGTGCCAGCAGCTCGGGACTAGCGACCGGGGAGCTGTTTTTT
. TRBJ2-1 TRBV7-2 TRBD2 CARSTSEYNEQFF TGTGCCCGAAGTACTAGCGAATACAATGAGCAGTTCTTC
. TRBJ1-2 TRBV5-6 TRBD1 CASSRDRGTSYTF TGTGCCAGCAGCCGGGACAGGGGAACAAGTTACACCTTC
. TRBJ1-6 TRBV4-2 . CASSQERSGVAYSPLHF TGTGCCAGCAGCCAAGAGAGGTCGGGGGTGGCCTATTCACCCCTCCACTTT
once TRBJ2-6 TRBV19 . CASRTVQAGANVLTF TGTGCCAGTAGGACTGTTCAAGCTGGGGCCAACGTCCTGACTTTC
. TRBJ2-5 TRBV9 TRBD2 CASSTTSGRAMGETQYF TGTGCCAGCAGCACAACTAGCGGGAGGGCCATGGGGGAGACCCAGTACTTC
. TRBJ1-5 TRBV2 . CASNQRPPNQPQHF TGTGCCAGCAATCAGCGGCCCCCTAATCAGCCCCAGCATTTT
. TRBJ2-2 TRBV7-3 TRBD1 CASSQRQGVAGELFF TGTGCCAGCAGCCAAAGACAGGGGGTGGCCGGGGAGCTGTTTTTT
. TRBJ2-3 TRBV5-5 . CASSPPRSASTDTQYF TGTGCCAGCAGCCCACCCCGTAGCGCTAGCACAGATACGCAGTATTTT
. TRBJ1-1 TRBV7-2 . CASSLGWGTEAFF TGTGCCAGCAGCTTAGGTTGGGGTACTGAAGCTTTCTTT
. TRBJ1-1 TRBV7-9 . CASSLDGSSNTEAFF TGTGCCAGCAGCTTAGATGGGTCATCGAACACTGAAGCTTTCTTT
. TRBJ2-7 TRBV4-1 TRBD2 CASSSGRYEQYF TGCGCCAGCAGTAGCGGGAGGTACGAGCAGTACTTC